This TCR beta chain was observed in a study of cytomegalovirus exposure and HLA in healthy donors. Vbeta (60) and Jbeta (13) primers were used in the PCR. The table came from immunoSEQ multiplex PCR; TCRdb's copy has only in-frame clones and leaves some out. The top ten hold roughly 1.1% of the sample, which has 100,000 to 150,000 clones, about 84% seen once. Study-level findings and limits: Generally TCR sequences proved uncommon, though certain public TCRs appeared in numerous donors. Cytomegalovirus association was listed for about 150 TCR beta chains.

In regard to this clone: The antigen remains undetermined.

The source material was PBMCs. The TCR originated in a boy younger than 18 in good health and CMV-seronegative.

The DNA for the CDR3 is TGTGCCAGCAGGGGCCTGGGGGCAGGCGTCGGGAACACCATATATTTT. This translates into CASRGLGAGVGNTIYF. The chain combines TRBV2 with TRBJ1-3; TRBD1 is a possible D gene (6 bases). Germline values: CDR1 SNHLY, CDR2 FYNNEI. Trimming took off 6 bases at V and 7 bases at J, with 22 bases between the two ends. The CDR3 runs to 16 residues.